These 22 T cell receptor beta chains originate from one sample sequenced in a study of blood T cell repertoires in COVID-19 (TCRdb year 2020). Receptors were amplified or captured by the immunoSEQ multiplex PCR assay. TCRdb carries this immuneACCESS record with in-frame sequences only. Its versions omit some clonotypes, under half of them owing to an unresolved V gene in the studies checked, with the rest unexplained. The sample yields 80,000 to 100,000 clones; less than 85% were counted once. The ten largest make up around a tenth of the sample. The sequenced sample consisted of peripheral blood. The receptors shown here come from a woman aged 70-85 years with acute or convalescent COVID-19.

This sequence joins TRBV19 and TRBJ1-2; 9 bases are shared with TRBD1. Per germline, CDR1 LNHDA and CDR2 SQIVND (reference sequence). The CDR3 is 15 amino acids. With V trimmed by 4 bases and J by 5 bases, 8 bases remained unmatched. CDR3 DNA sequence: TGTGCCAGTAGTAGATGGGACAGGGAAAGATATGGCTACACCTTC. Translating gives CASSRWDRERYGYTF.

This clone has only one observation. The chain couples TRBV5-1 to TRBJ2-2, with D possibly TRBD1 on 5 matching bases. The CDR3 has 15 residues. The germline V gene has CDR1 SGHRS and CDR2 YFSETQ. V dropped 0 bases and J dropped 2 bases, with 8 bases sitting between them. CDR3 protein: CASSLDRPNTGELFF. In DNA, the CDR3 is TGCGCCAGCAGCTTGGACAGGCCCAACACCGGGGAGCTGTTTTTT.

The CDR3: CASATRGGVNQPQHF. As DNA, the CDR3 is TGTGCCAGCGCCACCCGAGGGGGGGTGAATCAGCCCCAGCATTTT. This chain connects TRBV7-2 to TRBJ1-5, with D perhaps TRBD1 (6 bases). V dropped 8 bases and J dropped 4 bases, with 18 bases sitting between them. The CDR3 loop spans 15 amino acids. Germline-derived CDR1 and CDR2 are SGHTA and FQGNSA.

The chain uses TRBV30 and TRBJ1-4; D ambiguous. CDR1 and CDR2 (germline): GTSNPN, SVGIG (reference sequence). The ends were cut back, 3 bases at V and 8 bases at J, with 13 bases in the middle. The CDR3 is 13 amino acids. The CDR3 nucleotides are TGTGCCTGGAGAGCCCACAGCTGGGAAAAACTGTTTTTT. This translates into CAWRAHSWEKLFF.

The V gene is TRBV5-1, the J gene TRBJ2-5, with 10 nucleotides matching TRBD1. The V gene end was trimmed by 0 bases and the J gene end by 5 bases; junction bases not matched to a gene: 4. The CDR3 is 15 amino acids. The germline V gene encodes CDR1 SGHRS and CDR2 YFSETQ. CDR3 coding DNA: TGCGCCAGCAGCTTGGGACAGGGGGCGTGGGAGACCCAGTACTTC. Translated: CASSLGQGAWETQYF.

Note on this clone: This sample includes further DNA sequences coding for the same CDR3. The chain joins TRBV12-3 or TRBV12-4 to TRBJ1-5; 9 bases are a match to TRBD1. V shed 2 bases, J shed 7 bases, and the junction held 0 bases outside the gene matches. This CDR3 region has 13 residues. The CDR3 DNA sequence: TGTGCCAGCAGTTTAACAGGGGGCCAGCCCCAGCATTTT. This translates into CASSLTGGQPQHF.

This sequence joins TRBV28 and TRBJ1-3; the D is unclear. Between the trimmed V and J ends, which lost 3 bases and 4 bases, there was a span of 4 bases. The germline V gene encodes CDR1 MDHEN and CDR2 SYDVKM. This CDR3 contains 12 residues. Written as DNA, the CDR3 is TGTGCCAGCAGTTTTCGGGGAAACACCATATATTTT. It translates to CASSFRGNTIYF.

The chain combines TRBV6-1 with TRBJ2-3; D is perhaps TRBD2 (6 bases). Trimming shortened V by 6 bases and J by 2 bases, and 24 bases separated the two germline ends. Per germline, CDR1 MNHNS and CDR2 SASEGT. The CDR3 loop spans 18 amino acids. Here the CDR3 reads CASSETSMGGSHTDTQYF. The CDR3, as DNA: TGTGCCAGCAGCGAAACATCCATGGGGGGTTCCCACACAGATACGCAGTATTTT.

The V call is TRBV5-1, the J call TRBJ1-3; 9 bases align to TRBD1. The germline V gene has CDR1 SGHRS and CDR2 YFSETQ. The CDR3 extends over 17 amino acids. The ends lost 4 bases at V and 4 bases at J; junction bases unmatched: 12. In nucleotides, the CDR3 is TGCGCCAGCAGCCCACGTTGGACAGGGGTTGGCGGAAACACCATATATTTT. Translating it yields CASSPRWTGVGGNTIYF.

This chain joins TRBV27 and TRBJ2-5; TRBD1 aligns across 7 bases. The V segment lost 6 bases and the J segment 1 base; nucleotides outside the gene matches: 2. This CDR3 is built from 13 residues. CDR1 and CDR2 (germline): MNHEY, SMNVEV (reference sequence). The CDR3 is CASRGQPQETQYF. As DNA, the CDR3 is TGTGCCAGCAGGGGACAGCCCCAAGAGACCCAGTACTTC.

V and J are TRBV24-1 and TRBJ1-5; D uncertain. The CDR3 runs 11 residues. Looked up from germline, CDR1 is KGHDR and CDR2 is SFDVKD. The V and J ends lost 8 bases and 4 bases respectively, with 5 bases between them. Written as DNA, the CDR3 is TGTGCCACCACTCCGAATCAGCCCCAGCATTTT. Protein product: CATTPNQPQHF.

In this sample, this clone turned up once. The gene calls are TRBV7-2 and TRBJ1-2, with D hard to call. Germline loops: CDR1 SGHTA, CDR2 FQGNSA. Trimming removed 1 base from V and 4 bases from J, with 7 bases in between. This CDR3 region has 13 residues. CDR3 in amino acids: CASSLEVSYGYTF. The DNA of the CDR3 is TGTGCCAGCAGCTTAGAAGTCAGCTATGGCTACACCTTC.

The CDR3 protein is CASSNGQAYEQYF. CDR3 bases: TGTGCCAGCAGCAACGGACAGGCCTACGAGCAGTACTTC. V gene TRBV12-3 or TRBV12-4 combines with J gene TRBJ2-7; 7 bases fit TRBD1. J gave up 2 bases and V 6 bases, and 4 bases lay outside the gene matches. The CDR3 is 13 amino acids.

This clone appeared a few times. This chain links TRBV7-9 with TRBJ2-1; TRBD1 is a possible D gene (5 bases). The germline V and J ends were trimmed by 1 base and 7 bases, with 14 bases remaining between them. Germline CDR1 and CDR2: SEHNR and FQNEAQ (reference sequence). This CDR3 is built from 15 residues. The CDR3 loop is CASSLVAGPRNEQFF. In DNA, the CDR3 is TGTGCCAGCAGCTTAGTGGCAGGGCCTCGGAATGAGCAGTTCTTC.

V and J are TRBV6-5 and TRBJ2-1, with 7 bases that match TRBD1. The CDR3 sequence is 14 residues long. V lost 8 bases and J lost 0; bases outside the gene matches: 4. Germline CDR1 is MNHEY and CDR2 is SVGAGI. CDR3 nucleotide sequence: TGTGCCAGCGAAGACAGGGTCTCCTACAATGAGCAGTTCTTC. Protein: CASEDRVSYNEQFF.

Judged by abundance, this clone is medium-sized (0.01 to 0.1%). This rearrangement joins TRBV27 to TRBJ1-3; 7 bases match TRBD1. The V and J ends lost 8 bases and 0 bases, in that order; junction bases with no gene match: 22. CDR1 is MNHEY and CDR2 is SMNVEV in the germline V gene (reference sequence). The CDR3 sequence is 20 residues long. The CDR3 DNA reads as TGTGCCAGCCCCCACGAGGACAGGCGTTTCCAACTCAACTCTGGAAACACCATATATTTT. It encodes CASPHEDRRFQLNSGNTIYF.

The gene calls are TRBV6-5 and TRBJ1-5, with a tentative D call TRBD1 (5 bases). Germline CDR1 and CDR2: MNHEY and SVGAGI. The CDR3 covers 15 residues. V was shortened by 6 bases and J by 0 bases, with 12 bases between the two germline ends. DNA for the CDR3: TGTGCCAGCAGCAACCAGGACATTAGCAATCAGCCCCAGCATTTT. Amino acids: CASSNQDISNQPQHF.

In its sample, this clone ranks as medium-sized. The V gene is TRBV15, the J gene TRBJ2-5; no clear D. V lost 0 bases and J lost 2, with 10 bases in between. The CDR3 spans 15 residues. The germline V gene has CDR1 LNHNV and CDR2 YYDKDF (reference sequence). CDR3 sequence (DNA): TGTGCCACCAGCAGAGATGGCCAAATTCAAGAGACCCAGTACTTC. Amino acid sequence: CATSRDGQIQETQYF.

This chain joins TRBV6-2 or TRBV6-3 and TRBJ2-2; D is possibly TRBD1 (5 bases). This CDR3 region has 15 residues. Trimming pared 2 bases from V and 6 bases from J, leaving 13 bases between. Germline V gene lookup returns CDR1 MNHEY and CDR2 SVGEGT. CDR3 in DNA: TGTGCCAGCAGTTACCGACAGTGGGGCGCCGGGGAGCTGTTTTTT. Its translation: CASSYRQWGAGELFF.

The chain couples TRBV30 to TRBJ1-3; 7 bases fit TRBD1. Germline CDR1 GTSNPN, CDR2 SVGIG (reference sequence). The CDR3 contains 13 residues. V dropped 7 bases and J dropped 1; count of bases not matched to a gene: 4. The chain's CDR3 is CASARGSGNTIYF. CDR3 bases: TGTGCCTCCGCCAGGGGGTCTGGAAACACCATATATTTT.

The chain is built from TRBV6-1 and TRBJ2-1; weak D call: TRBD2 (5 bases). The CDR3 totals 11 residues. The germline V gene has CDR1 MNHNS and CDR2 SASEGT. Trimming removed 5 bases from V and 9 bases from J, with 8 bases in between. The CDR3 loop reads CASSFSVEQFF. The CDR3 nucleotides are TGTGCCAGCAGTTTTAGCGTTGAGCAGTTCTTC.

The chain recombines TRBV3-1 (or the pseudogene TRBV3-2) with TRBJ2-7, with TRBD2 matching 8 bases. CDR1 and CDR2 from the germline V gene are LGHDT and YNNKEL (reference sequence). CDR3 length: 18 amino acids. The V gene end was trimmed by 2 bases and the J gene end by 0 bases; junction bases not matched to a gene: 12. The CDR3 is CASSQLLAVGGFSYEQYF. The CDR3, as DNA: TGTGCCAGCAGCCAACTACTAGCGGTAGGGGGATTCTCCTACGAGCAGTACTTC.